A single sample gave rise to the 10 T cell receptor beta chains below, sequenced in a study of T cell repertoires in cytomegalovirus infection. In TCRdb, the reads were re-called with MiXCR into one record per CDR3 protein. This table has 200,000 to 300,000 distinct CDR3 sequences, about 12% appearing once. The sample consisted of PBMCs. These receptors all come from a human donor in good health (CMV status not recorded). Some clones in this sample may be carry-over from other donors' samples.

On this clonotype itself: A much larger clone sits a single nucleotide away, making a read error possible. The chain links TRBV10-2 to TRBJ2-1; no definite D call. Germline V gene lookup returns CDR1 WSHSY and CDR2 SAAADI. The CDR3 is 12 residues long. The CDR3 nucleotides are TGCGCCTGCAGTGAGTTAGGGAATGAGCAGTTCTTC. This encodes CACSELGNEQFF.

This clonotype was counted at least ten times. The chain is built from TRBV11-2 and TRBJ2-3; TRBD2 aligns across 8 bases. The CDR3 has 15 amino acids. The junction had 3 bases not matched to a gene; V was cut back by 0 bases and J by 4 bases. Germline assignment: CDR1 SGHAT and CDR2 FQNNGV. The CDR3 nucleotides are TGTGCCAGCAGCTTAGAACCAGCGGGGGCAGATACGCAGTATTTT. This encodes CASSLEPAGADTQYF.

This clonotype was found many times. V and J are TRBV7-2 and TRBJ2-1; TRBD2 matches at 13 bases. Trimming took 5 bases from V and 7 from J; bases not matched to a gene: 5. Per the germline V gene, CDR1 is SGHTA and CDR2 is FQGNSA. The CDR3 extends over 15 amino acids. In nucleotides, the CDR3 is TGTGCCAGCAGCCCCCGACTAGCGGGAGGTAATGAGCAGTTCTTC. Protein product: CASSPRLAGGNEQFF.

This sequence joins TRBV12-3 or TRBV12-4 and TRBJ2-5; D gene ambiguous. The CDR3 sequence is 14 residues long. V dropped 5 bases and J dropped 2 bases, with 12 bases sitting between them. The CDR3 nucleotides read TGTGCCAGCAGTCTTCGCCCGGAGCAAGAGACCCAGTACTTC. Protein: CASSLRPEQETQYF.

This clonotype was observed a few times. This chain uses TRBV7-9 with TRBJ2-2; D gene ambiguous. Trimming removed 1 base at V and 9 bases at J, with 6 bases between. The CDR3 is 12 residues long. Germline CDR1 and CDR2: SEHNR and FQNEAQ (reference sequence). The CDR3 region has the DNA TGTGCCAGCAGCTTAGTTTCCCGGGAGCTGTTTTTT. It encodes CASSLVSRELFF.

In this sample, this clonotype turned up once. Germline and junction disagree at one end, which may indicate a read error. The gene calls are TRBV28 and TRBJ2-1; TRBD1 agrees at 9 bases. CDR1 and CDR2 (germline): MDHEN, SYDVKM. The CDR3 runs 17 residues. CDR3: CASSSSSGTGFYNEQIF. The CDR3 bases are TGTGCCAGCAGTTCCTCTTCCGGGACAGGGTTTTACAATGAGCAGATCTTC.

There are a few counts of this clonotype. This chain links TRBV2 with TRBJ2-7; maybe TRBD1 (8 bases). Germline CDR1 and CDR2: SNHLY and FYNNEI. The CDR3 is 21 amino acids. V lost 8 bases and J 0 bases, leaving 35 bases between the germline ends. CDR3 DNA sequence: TGTGCCAGCGCATTCGGGGACTGGGTTCCTACAGGGGGGGATAGCTCCTACGAGCAGTACTTC. It is translated as CASAFGDWVPTGGDSSYEQYF.

This clonotype appeared once. The chain uses TRBV5-4 and TRBJ1-1; D uncertain. This CDR3 region has 14 residues. Germline V gives CDR1 SGHNT, CDR2 YYREEE (reference sequence). V lost 4 bases to trimming and J lost 5 bases, with 15 bases between them. CDR3 protein: CASSQTLMGTEAFF. The CDR3 nucleotides read TGTGCCAGCAGCCAGACCTTAATGGGGACTGAAGCTTTCTTT.

This clonotype was detected ten times or more. The chain recombines TRBV11-2 with TRBJ1-1, with a tentative D call TRBD1 (5 bases). Looked up from germline, CDR1 is SGHAT and CDR2 is FQNNGV. The length of the CDR3 is 14 residues. Trimming removed 5 bases at V and 10 bases at J, with 20 bases between. The CDR3 loop is CASSLGGDGASAFF. The DNA for the CDR3 is TGTGCCAGCAGCCTCGGGGGAGATGGGGCGTCAGCTTTCTTT.

There are many counts of this clonotype. The chain uses TRBV7-9 and TRBJ2-7; 7 positions agree with TRBD1. The CDR3 totals 14 residues. V was clipped by 4 bases and J by 4 bases; unmatched bases: 7. Looked up from germline, CDR1 is SEHNR and CDR2 is FQNEAQ (reference sequence). The CDR3 loop is CASSWAVQGYEQYF. The CDR3 DNA reads as TGTGCCAGCAGCTGGGCGGTACAGGGGTACGAGCAGTACTTC.